These 21 T cell receptor beta chains were all obtained from the same sample, sequenced in a study of blood T cell dynamics during melanoma immunotherapy. TCRdb keeps only in-frame clones here, not all; method: immunoSEQ multiplex PCR. The data contain roughly 29,000 clones, approximately 80% of them singletons. Time point defined: week 3, after first cycle of checkpoint inhibitor. This specimen was blood, taken from a patient treated with checkpoint blockade. The receptors were gathered from a human donor with melanoma.

The chain employs TRBV11-3 and TRBJ2-3; maybe TRBD1 (5 bases). The germline gives CDR1 SGHNT, CDR2 YENEEA. The CDR3 extends over 15 amino acids. V dropped 5 bases and J dropped 0 bases, with 12 bases sitting between them. Here the CDR3 DNA reads TGTGCCAGCAGCAGAACAGGATCTAGCACAGATACGCAGTATTTT. Its protein product is CASSRTGSSTDTQYF.

The J gene is TRBJ1-3, the V gene TRBV11-2, with 7 bases identical to TRBD1. Germline V lookup: CDR1 SGHAT, CDR2 FQNNGV. V lost 1 base, J lost 5 bases, and 5 bases stayed unmatched. This CDR3 is 15 amino acids long. CDR3 bases: TGTGCCAGCAGCTTAGCGCGGGACAGTAGAAACACCATATATTTT. It is translated as CASSLARDSRNTIYF.

This chain links TRBV5-6 with TRBJ2-7, with 8 bases fitting TRBD1. The CDR3 contains 14 residues. V trimming: 3 bases; J trimming: 0 bases; junction bases outside the gene matches: 2. The germline gives CDR1 SGHDT, CDR2 YYEEEE. CDR3 region: CASSYGTGSYEQYF. The CDR3 DNA reads TGTGCCAGCAGCTACGGGACAGGCTCCTACGAGCAGTACTTC.

CDR3 sequence reads: CASSTVTRDGVGPRGEQFF. CDR3 coding DNA: TGTGCCAGCAGTACCGTTACCCGGGACGGGGTTGGGCCGAGAGGTGAGCAGTTCTTC. V gene TRBV28 combines with J gene TRBJ2-1, with D perhaps being TRBD1 or TRBD2 (5 bases each). The CDR3 sequence is 19 residues long. The V gene's germline CDR1 is MDHEN and CDR2 SYDVKM. The V end lost 5 bases, the J end lost 9 bases, and 32 bases lay between the germline ends.

The gene calls are TRBV19 and TRBJ2-7; D may be TRBD2 (6 bases). Trimming took off 6 bases at V and 0 bases at J, with 12 bases between the two ends. CDR1 is LNHDA and CDR2 is SQIVND in the germline V gene (reference sequence). CDR3 size: 14 residues. The CDR3 bases are TGTGCCAGTAGCCCTCGGGAGATCTCCTACGAGCAGTACTTC. Its protein is CASSPREISYEQYF.

The genes are TRBV10-3 and TRBJ2-2, with TRBD2 matching over 11 bases. With V trimmed by 2 bases and J by 4 bases, 3 bases remained unmatched. Germline V gene lookup returns CDR1 ENHRY and CDR2 SYGVKD. CDR3 size: 16 residues. Here the CDR3 DNA reads TGTGCCATCAGTGAGAGACTAGCGGGATTCACCGGGGAGCTGTTTTTT. It encodes CAISERLAGFTGELFF.

This clone was seen just once. The chain has TRBV6-4 and TRBJ1-1; D unclear. Trimming removed 3 bases at V and 1 base at J, with 9 bases between. The CDR3 has 14 residues. Germline-derived CDR1 and CDR2 are MRHNA and SNTAGT. CDR3 protein: CASSERLGNTEAFF. The CDR3 bases are TGTGCCAGCAGTGAAAGGCTAGGGAACACTGAAGCTTTCTTT.

This clone was observed a handful of times. The gene calls are TRBV12-2 and TRBJ1-4. TRBV12-2 has pseudogene status. The CDR3 has 15 residues. CDR3 nucleotides: TGTGCAAGTCGCTTTCTCCCAGGGAGGGATGAAAAACTGTTTTTT. Protein sequence: CASRFLPGRDEKLFF.

The chain links TRBV6-5 to TRBJ2-5; D possibly corresponds to TRBD1 (5 bases). Deletions cut 2 bases from V and 6 bases from J, with 16 bases between. This CDR3 has 15 amino acids. Germline values: CDR1 MNHEY, CDR2 SVGAGI. CDR3 DNA sequence: TGTGCCAGCAGTTACATTGGGGCTGGGCGGAAGACCCAGTACTTC. Amino acids: CASSYIGAGRKTQYF.

The chain combines TRBV6-1 with TRBJ1-1, with a possible D match to TRBD1 (5 bases). CDR3 length equals 13 residues. Germline V lookup: CDR1 MNHNS, CDR2 SASEGT. DNA of the CDR3: TGTGCTTCAGAATGGGGAGGGGCTAGTGAAGCTTTCTTT. Its translation: CASEWGGASEAFF.

This clone showed up just once. The rearrangement joins TRBV6-6 to TRBJ1-1, with D unresolved. The germline V and J ends were trimmed by 8 bases and 0 bases, with 10 bases remaining between them. This CDR3 contains 13 residues. The germline V gene encodes CDR1 MNHNY and CDR2 SVGAGI (reference sequence). The CDR3 sequence is CASWRGMNTEAFF. CDR3 DNA: TGTGCCAGCTGGAGAGGGATGAACACTGAAGCTTTCTTT.

The CDR3 loop reads CASSLARGTSYGYTF. The CDR3 nucleotides read TGTGCCAGCAGCTTGGCCCGCGGCACATCCTATGGCTACACCTTC. The J gene is TRBJ1-2, the V gene TRBV5-4; D is unresolved. This CDR3 has 15 amino acids. Germline-derived CDR1 and CDR2 are SGHNT and YYREEE (reference sequence). Trimming shortened V by 0 bases and J by 4 bases, and 13 bases separated the two germline ends.

The J gene is TRBJ1-1, the V gene TRBV27, with D uncertain. Germline V CDR1 and CDR2: MNHEY, SMNVEV (reference sequence). This CDR3 region has 13 residues. The V end was cut by 2 bases, the J end by 7 bases, with 11 bases between. In nucleotides, the CDR3 is TGTGCCAGCAGTTTAGGTCCGAGTGTTGAAGCTTTCTTT. Amino acid sequence: CASSLGPSVEAFF.

The chain is built from TRBV5-6 and TRBJ2-5; 9 nucleotides agree with TRBD1. Per the germline V gene, CDR1 is SGHDT and CDR2 is YYEEEE. The V gene end was trimmed by 4 bases and the J gene end by 5 bases; junction bases not matched to a gene: 12. The CDR3 is made up of 16 amino acids. In DNA, the CDR3 is TGTGCCAGCAGCGGTGACCGGGACAGGGTACACGAGACCCAGTACTTC. Protein: CASSGDRDRVHETQYF.

This clone has only a few counts. The CDR3 sequence is CASSLDLGKGYEQYF. In DNA form, the CDR3 reads TGTGCCAGCAGCTTGGATCTGGGAAAGGGCTACGAGCAGTACTTC. The chain couples TRBV5-4 to TRBJ2-7; no definite D call. CDR1 is SGHNT, CDR2 YYREEE, per germline (reference sequence). V was clipped by 0 bases and J by 3 bases, with 13 bases between them. There are 15 residues in the CDR3.

The rearrangement joins TRBV11-3 to TRBJ1-3; weak D call: TRBD1 (5 bases). Trimming took 5 bases from V and 0 from J, leaving 14 bases between them. The CDR3 is made up of 16 amino acids. The germline CDR1 and CDR2 sequences are SGHNT and YENEEA. The CDR3 reads CASSGPGTYSGNTIYF. The CDR3 DNA is TGTGCCAGCAGCGGCCCCGGGACCTACTCTGGAAACACCATATATTTT.

The CDR3 nucleotides are TGTGCCAGCAGTGAATGGAGGGGCCTGAACACTGAAGCTTTCTTT. Its translation: CASSEWRGLNTEAFF. The chain employs TRBV6-1 and TRBJ1-1; possibly TRBD1 for D (5 bases). The germline CDR1 and CDR2 sequences are MNHNS and SASEGT. The length of the CDR3 is 15 residues. V was pared by 2 bases and J by 0 bases, with 10 bases between.

In nucleotides, the CDR3 is TGTGCCAGCAGTAATCGGGAGGGCAATACGCAGTATTTT. Amino acids: CASSNREGNTQYF. V and J are TRBV5-4 and TRBJ2-3; 8 nucleotides agree with TRBD2. Trimming at V came to 5 bases and at J to 7 bases, leaving 6 bases not matched to a gene. The CDR3 has 13 amino acids. The germline gives CDR1 SGHNT, CDR2 YYREEE (reference sequence).

The chain has TRBV19 and TRBJ1-1, with D tentatively TRBD1 (5 bases). Germline V lookup: CDR1 LNHDA, CDR2 SQIVND (reference sequence). Trimming took off 2 bases at V and 1 base at J, with 11 bases between the two ends. This CDR3 is 15 amino acids long. CDR3 region: CASSITKGWNTEAFF. The CDR3 DNA reads TGTGCCAGTAGTATAACCAAGGGGTGGAACACTGAAGCTTTCTTT.

The chain couples TRBV4-1 to TRBJ2-2; perhaps TRBD1 as D (6 bases). The CDR3 length is 15 residues. CDR1 MGHRA and CDR2 YSYEKL come from the germline V gene. The V end lost 3 bases, the J end lost 3 bases, and 11 bases lay between the germline ends. The CDR3 DNA follows: TGCGCCAGCAGCCACAGGGGTGGCGACACCGGGGAGCTGTTTTTT. It encodes CASSHRGGDTGELFF.

The rearrangement links TRBV19 to TRBJ1-1; 7 positions agree with TRBD1. Germline lookup yields CDR1 LNHDA and CDR2 SQIVND (reference sequence). The V segment lost 3 bases and the J segment 2 bases; nucleotides outside the gene matches: 3. This CDR3 has 14 residues. The CDR3 loop is CASSIGQDNTEAFF. Here the CDR3 DNA reads TGTGCCAGTAGTATCGGACAGGATAACACTGAAGCTTTCTTT.